Presented here are 23 T cell receptor beta chains from one specimen sequenced in a study of identical twins. Via MiXCR, TCRdb re-called the 5' RACE reads, giving one row per CDR3 protein. This table holds hundreds of thousands of distinct CDR3 sequences, about 9.4% found once. Another study also made use of these data, one on yellow fever vaccine responses in identical twins.

Material for sequencing was PBMCs. Receptors originate from a woman younger than 30 in good health.

This clonotype was found many times. The CDR3 sequence: CASSLRGIADTQYF. The CDR3 nucleotides are TGTGCCAGCAGCCTCCGGGGAATAGCAGATACGCAGTATTTT. The V gene is TRBV14, the J gene TRBJ2-3, with TRBD2 as a possible D gene (5 bases). The ends were cut back, 4 bases at V and 4 bases at J, with 12 bases in the middle. The CDR3 has 14 amino acids. Germline CDR1 is SGHDN and CDR2 is FVKESK.

This clonotype has ten or more counts. The rearrangement joins TRBV5-1 to TRBJ2-7; the D gene is possibly TRBD1 (6 bases). V lost 2 bases to trimming and J lost 6 bases, with 21 bases between them. Germline V lookup: CDR1 SGHRS, CDR2 YFSETQ. The CDR3 contains 16 residues. CDR3: CASSFDPDAQGFEQYF. CDR3 coding DNA: TGCGCCAGCAGCTTTGACCCCGATGCACAGGGCTTCGAGCAGTACTTC. Looking up the rest from reference TRBV5-1 and TRBJ2-7 gives the full variable domain: KAGVTQTPRYLIKTRGQQVTLSCSPISGHRSVSWYQQTPGQGLQFLFEYFSETQRNKGNFPGRFSGRQFSNSRSEMNVSTLELGDSALYLCASSFDPDAQGFEQYFGPGTRLTVT.

The rearrangement joins TRBV9 to TRBJ2-1; 12 nucleotides line up with TRBD2. With 0 bases clipped from V and 3 bases from J, the junction kept 10 bases outside the gene matches. The CDR3 contains 19 residues. The germline CDR1 and CDR2 sequences are SGDLS and YYNGEE. CDR3 DNA: TGTGCCAGCAGCGTAGGCCTAGCGGGGGGGATTTCGATCTACAATGAGCAGTTCTTC. Amino acid sequence: CASSVGLAGGISIYNEQFF.

The CDR3 bases are TGTGCCAGCAGCCAAGATTTGACGACTAGCGGGGGGTCGGGGAAGACCCAGTACTTC. Its protein is CASSQDLTTSGGSGKTQYF. This rearrangement joins TRBV4-2 to TRBJ2-5, with TRBD2 identical over 13 bases. V lost 0 bases, J lost 6 bases, and 13 bases stayed unmatched. The CDR3 covers 19 residues. From germline, CDR1 is LGHNA and CDR2 YNFKEQ.

This clonotype was counted between two and nine times. The chain carries TRBV7-2 and TRBJ2-3; D is tentatively TRBD1 or TRBD2 (5 bases each). This CDR3 is built from 16 residues. The V gene's germline CDR1 is SGHTA and CDR2 FQGNSA. V was clipped by 5 bases and J by 2 bases, with 17 bases between them. The CDR3 sequence is CASSALRGGFTDTQYF. The CDR3 DNA reads TGTGCCAGCAGCGCCCTTAGGGGCGGGTTCACAGATACGCAGTATTTT.

The chain couples TRBV7-9 to TRBJ2-7; no clear D. V was clipped by 6 bases and J by 4 bases, with 10 bases between them. Germline assignment: CDR1 SEHNR and CDR2 FQNEAQ (reference sequence). The CDR3 is 12 amino acids. CDR3 sequence: CASRKTDYEQYF. Written as DNA, the CDR3 is TGTGCCAGCAGGAAGACGGATTACGAGCAGTACTTC.

This clonotype was seen repeatedly, ten times or more. The rearrangement links TRBV5-6 to TRBJ2-7; D uncertain. The CDR3 has 14 residues. Germline V CDR1 and CDR2: SGHDT, YYEEEE. Trimming removed 1 base at V and 2 bases at J, with 10 bases between. CDR3 in DNA: TGTGCCAGCAGCTTGTGGGATGCTACCTACGAGCAGTACTTC. Protein product: CASSLWDATYEQYF.

V is TRBV20-1 and J is TRBJ2-3; TRBD2 matches 10 bases. CDR1 is DFQATT, CDR2 SNEGSKA, per germline (reference sequence). The CDR3 spans 16 residues. The ends lost 0 bases at V and 2 bases at J; junction bases unmatched: 5. CDR3 bases: TGCAGTGCTAGAGATTTAGCGGGAGGCCCCACAGATACGCAGTATTTT. This encodes CSARDLAGGPTDTQYF.

This sequence joins TRBV2 and TRBJ2-2; D is undetermined. This CDR3 spans 14 amino acids. V lost 2 bases and J lost 1, with 5 bases in between. Germline values: CDR1 SNHLY, CDR2 FYNNEI. The CDR3 coding sequence is TGTGCCAGCAGTGAAATCCAGAACACCGGGGAGCTGTTTTTT. As protein: CASSEIQNTGELFF.

The chain has TRBV11-2 and TRBJ2-7; D gene ambiguous. Trimming removed 4 bases at V and 11 bases at J, with 12 bases between. The CDR3 extends over 11 amino acids. CDR1 and CDR2 (germline): SGHAT, FQNNGV. CDR3 in amino acids: CASSYTGIKYF. The CDR3, as DNA: TGTGCCAGCAGCTACACCGGAATAAAGTACTTC.

CDR3 nucleotides: TGTGCCAGCAGCTCGGGACTAGCGGCAAAAACAGATACGCAGTATTTT. Amino acids: CASSSGLAAKTDTQYF. The chain carries TRBV3-1 and TRBJ2-3; 11 bases map to TRBD2. This CDR3 comprises 16 residues. J lost 3 bases, V lost 5 bases, and 7 bases had no gene match. The germline V gene encodes CDR1 LGHDT and CDR2 YNNKEL (reference sequence).

The V gene is TRBV2, the J gene TRBJ2-3; D is tentatively TRBD1 or TRBD2 (7 bases each). V was clipped by 7 bases and J by 3 bases, with 17 bases between them. This CDR3 has 15 amino acids. Germline-derived CDR1 and CDR2 are SNHLY and FYNNEI. The CDR3 is CASKELRGGTDTQYF. The CDR3 DNA follows: TGTGCCAGCAAGGAACTCAGGGGGGGGACAGATACGCAGTATTTT.

This clonotype was observed a handful of times. J is TRBJ2-7 and V is TRBV19; TRBD2 matches at 10 bases. Germline CDR1 is LNHDA and CDR2 is SQIVND (reference sequence). V shed 6 bases and J 3 bases; nucleotides not matched to a gene: 8. The CDR3 consists of 15 residues. The CDR3 loop reads CASSPASGSFYEQYF. The CDR3 DNA reads TGTGCCAGTAGCCCGGCTAGCGGGAGTTTCTACGAGCAGTACTTC.

This chain connects TRBV6-2 or TRBV6-3 to TRBJ2-3; D might be TRBD2 (5 bases). From germline, CDR1 is MNHEY and CDR2 SVGEGT. The CDR3 runs to 15 residues. Trimming cost V 2 bases and J 3 bases, with 12 bases left between them. CDR3 protein: CASSYNPGSTDTQYF. As DNA, the CDR3 is TGTGCCAGCAGTTACAACCCGGGGTCGACAGATACGCAGTATTTT.

This clonotype was seen ten or more times. J is TRBJ2-2 and V is TRBV3-1; 8 positions agree with TRBD1. CDR1 and CDR2 from the germline V gene are LGHDT and YNNKEL (reference sequence). The ends lost 3 bases at V and 1 base at J; junction bases unmatched: 7. The CDR3 is 17 amino acids. The CDR3 sequence is CASSHGRGTGNTGELFF. The CDR3 coding sequence is TGTGCCAGCAGCCATGGAAGGGGGACAGGGAACACCGGGGAGCTGTTTTTT.

This clonotype was recorded at least ten times. The J gene is TRBJ2-3, the V gene TRBV7-9; TRBD2 matches 8 bases. Unmatched junction bases numbered 7, after V lost 5 bases and J lost 0 bases. In germline, CDR1 is SEHNR, CDR2 FQNEAQ (reference sequence). The CDR3 spans 16 residues. The CDR3 bases are TGTGCCAGCAGCCCCAGACTAGCGACCAGCACAGATACGCAGTATTTT. Protein sequence: CASSPRLATSTDTQYF.

The sample holds a few counts of this clonotype. V usage is TRBV20-1 and J usage is TRBJ1-1, with 8 bases lining up with TRBD1. This CDR3 has 16 residues. The V segment lost 3 bases and the J segment 0 bases; nucleotides outside the gene matches: 9. CDR1 and CDR2 from the germline V gene are DFQATT and SNEGSKA (reference sequence). The CDR3 DNA is TGCAGTGCTAGGAAACAGGGGGGGATCATGAACACTGAAGCTTTCTTT. Residues: CSARKQGGIMNTEAFF.

This clonotype was counted a few times. The V gene is TRBV7-2, the J gene TRBJ2-7; 7 positions agree with TRBD1. The germline CDR1 and CDR2 sequences are SGHTA and FQGNSA. V lost 3 bases to trimming and J lost 3 bases; unmatched junction nucleotides: 8. The CDR3 has 15 residues. In DNA, the CDR3 is TGTGCCAGCAGCTTCTTTCAGGGGGAAGGCTACGAGCAGTACTTC. It yields the protein CASSFFQGEGYEQYF.

This rearrangement joins TRBV3-1 to TRBJ2-7; D possibly matches TRBD1 or TRBD2 (6 bases each). V was shortened by 1 base and J by 6 bases, with 13 bases between the two germline ends. CDR3 size: 14 residues. Per the germline V gene, CDR1 is LGHDT and CDR2 is YNNKEL (reference sequence). Written as DNA, the CDR3 is TGTGCCAGCAGCCAAGCTAGGGGGGCCGTCGAGCAGTACTTC. Residues: CASSQARGAVEQYF.

This chain joins TRBV7-9 and TRBJ2-1, with 7 nucleotides matching TRBD2. The J segment lost 6 bases and the V segment lost 8 bases, leaving 7 bases of the junction unmatched. The CDR3 length is 13 residues. Germline V lookup: CDR1 SEHNR, CDR2 FQNEAQ (reference sequence). CDR3 DNA: TGTGCCAGCGTCAGAAGGACTAGCAATGAGCAGTTCTTC. Translation gives CASVRRTSNEQFF.

This clonotype was seen a handful of times. The rearrangement links TRBV19 to TRBJ2-1; D unresolved. V lost 7 bases and J 0 bases, leaving 13 bases between the germline ends. Germline V gene data show CDR1 as LNHDA and CDR2 as SQIVND (reference sequence). This CDR3 has 15 amino acids. CDR3 nucleotide sequence: TGTGCCAGTAAGAGGCGAGTAGGCTCCTACAATGAGCAGTTCTTC. Protein product: CASKRRVGSYNEQFF. The full variable domain, with the rest looked up from reference TRBV19 and TRBJ2-1, is DGGITQSPKYLFRKEGQNVTLSCEQNLNHDAMYWYRQDPGQGLRLIYYSQIVNDFQKGDIAEGYSVSREKKESFPLTVTSAQKNPTAFYLCASKRRVGSYNEQFFGPGTRLTVL.

In this sample, this clonotype turned up many times. This chain uses TRBV6-5 with TRBJ2-1; D possibly corresponds to TRBD1 (6 bases). Germline V CDR1 and CDR2: MNHEY, SVGAGI. Deletions cut 2 bases from V and 2 bases from J, with 7 bases between. The CDR3 extends over 14 amino acids. The chain's CDR3 is CASSYGTPYNEQFF. The CDR3 coding sequence is TGTGCCAGCAGTTACGGGACACCCTACAATGAGCAGTTCTTC.

In this sample, this clonotype turned up a few times. The rearrangement uses TRBV4-2 and TRBJ2-6; D call uncertain. Trimming cost V 0 bases and J 0 bases, with 6 bases left between them. The CDR3 is 16 amino acids. The V gene's germline CDR1 is LGHNA and CDR2 YNFKEQ. CDR3 sequence reads: CASSQDAASGANVLTF. CDR3 bases: TGTGCCAGCAGCCAAGATGCGGCCTCTGGGGCCAACGTCCTGACTTTC.